The present TCR beta chain was sequenced within a study of shared clonotypes between healthy human individuals. Whole-study findings and limits: Estimated richness was generally greater in naive than memory subsets. Rarefaction gave evidence that sorted-subset sequencing remained incomplete despite large depth.

Deep-level assay runs were performed. TCRdb's copy holds only in-frame clones and misses some; the assay was immunoSEQ multiplex PCR. The profile covers 1,500,000 or so clones, with roughly 96% appearing a single time and about 1% taken by the ten largest. CDR1 is LNHNV, CDR2 YYDKDF, per germline (reference sequence). Trimming took off 3 bases at V and 4 bases at J, with 13 bases between the two ends. The CDR3 runs to 15 residues. Concerning this clone itself: The antigen remains unidentified.

Naive CD4+ cells were CD45RA-selected; the remaining cells were memory. The clonotype comes from a man in his thirties or forties in good health. This chain joins TRBV15 and TRBJ2-1; D unclear. Sequences were obtained from naive CD4+ T cells sorted from blood. Described subset: CD45RA+ positively selected. CDR3 coding DNA: TGTGCCACCAGCAGCGTCGAGATGGGGTACAATGAGCAGTTCTTC. Its protein product is CATSSVEMGYNEQFF.